This T cell receptor beta chain was recorded in a study of blood T cell repertoires in COVID-19. Only in-frame clones appear in the TCRdb table, and some are missing; sequencing was by immunoSEQ multiplex PCR. This repertoire shows some 270,000 clones, roughly 90% found once; its top ten account for about 2.1%. Seattle's enrolled individuals joined amid active infection and were then monitored longitudinally. A single count supports this clone. Sequencing was done on a sample of peripheral blood. The sequence came from a woman aged 55-70 years with COVID-19, enrolled during active disease.

For the CDR3, the DNA is TGCAGCCTCTGGACTAGCGGGGGGCCGGTGAATGAGCAGTTCTTC. It translates to CSLWTSGGPVNEQFF. V gene TRBV29-1 combines with J gene TRBJ2-1; 14 bases match TRBD2. J gave up 7 bases and V 8 bases, and 10 bases lay outside the gene matches. The V gene's germline CDR1 is SQVTM and CDR2 ANQGSEA. The CDR3 contains 15 residues.